This TCR beta chain was captured in a study of OX40 agonist ivuxolimab in advanced cancers. The wider study: Three patients got partial responses; one had hepatocellular carcinoma and two had cutaneous melanoma.

Germline assignment: CDR1 MNHEY and CDR2 SVGAGI. The CDR3 totals 13 residues. V lost 6 bases, J lost 4 bases, and 5 bases stayed unmatched. Only in-frame clones appear in the TCRdb table, and some are missing; sequencing was by immunoSEQ multiplex PCR. The table records tens of thousands of clones, roughly 80% of them present only once. The clonotype comes from an adult with an advanced solid tumor such as melanoma, head and neck, liver or kidney cancer. The sequences come from CD4+ or CD8+ T cells sorted from blood, collected in a trial of the OX40 agonist ivuxolimab. The chain links TRBV6-5 to TRBJ1-2; 7 nucleotides line up with TRBD1. The CDR3 loop is CASRTGPLYGYTF. The CDR3 DNA is TGTGCCAGCAGGACAGGGCCCCTCTATGGCTACACCTTC.